The sequence of this T cell receptor (beta chain) was determined in a study of T cell responses to AZD1222 COVID-19 vaccine. Study-level results: Targets within unmutated variant regions were reportedly found for nearly half of spike-specific TCRs. The sample set comprised mostly white British donors with more females, and clonal diversity was possibly underestimated. The study found vaccine-associated CD4 TCRs spanning spike, dominant at 160-218 and 743-854.

In the case of this clone: Its specificity is not known.

Clones were sequenced by immunoSEQ multiplex PCR, and TCRdb holds only the in-frame ones, with some missing. This sample has roughly 120,000 clones, with 88% found just once. The sequencing here drew on peripheral blood, taken on day 0 of AZD1222 vaccination. The receptor comes from an adult in good health.

The CDR3 nucleotides read TGTGCCGCTCGGAGGGCAGGAGGGAATCAGCCCCAGCATTTT. Translation: CAARRAGGNQPQHF. The chain joins TRBV10-3 to TRBJ1-5; no clear D. This CDR3 has 14 residues. Trimming removed 11 bases at V and 4 bases at J, with 18 bases between. The germline gives CDR1 ENHRY, CDR2 SYGVKD.